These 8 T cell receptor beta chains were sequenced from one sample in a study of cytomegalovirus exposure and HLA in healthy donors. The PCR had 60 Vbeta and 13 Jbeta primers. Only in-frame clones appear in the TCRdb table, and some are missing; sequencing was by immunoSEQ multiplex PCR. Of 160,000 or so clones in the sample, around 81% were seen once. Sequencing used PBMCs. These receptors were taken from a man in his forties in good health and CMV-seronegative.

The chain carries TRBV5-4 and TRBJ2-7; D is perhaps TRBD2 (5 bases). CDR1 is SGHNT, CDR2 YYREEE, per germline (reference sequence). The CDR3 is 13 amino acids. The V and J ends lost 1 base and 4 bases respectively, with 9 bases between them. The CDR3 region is CASSLNTGYEQYV. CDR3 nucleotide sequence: TGTGCCAGCAGCTTGAACACGGGGTACGAGCAGTACGTC.

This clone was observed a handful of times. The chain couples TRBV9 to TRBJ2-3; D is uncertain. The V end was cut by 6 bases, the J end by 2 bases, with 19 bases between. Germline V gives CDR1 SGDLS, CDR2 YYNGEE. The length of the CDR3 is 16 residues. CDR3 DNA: TGTGCCAGCACCCCCCGAGGCACACGCTCCACAGATACGCAGTATTTT. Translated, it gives CASTPRGTRSTDTQYF.

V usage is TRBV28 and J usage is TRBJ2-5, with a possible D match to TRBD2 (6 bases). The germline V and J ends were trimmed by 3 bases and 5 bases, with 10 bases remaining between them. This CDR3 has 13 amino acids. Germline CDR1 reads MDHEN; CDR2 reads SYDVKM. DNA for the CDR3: TGTGCCAGCAGTTTGGGGGGACGGGAGACCCAGTACTTC. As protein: CASSLGGRETQYF.

The CDR3 coding sequence is TGTGCCAGCAGCTTAGCAGGGTGGGCGGGAGAGCAGTTCTTC. The encoded protein is CASSLAGWAGEQFF. This sequence joins TRBV11-1 and TRBJ2-1; D may be TRBD2 (6 bases). Trimming stripped 0 bases from V and 10 bases from J, with 13 bases between. The CDR3 is 14 amino acids. Per germline, CDR1 SGHAT and CDR2 FQDESV (reference sequence).

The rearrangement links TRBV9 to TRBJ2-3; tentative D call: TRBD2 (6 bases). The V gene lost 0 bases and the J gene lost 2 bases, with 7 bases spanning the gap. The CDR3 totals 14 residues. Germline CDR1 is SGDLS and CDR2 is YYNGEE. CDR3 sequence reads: CASSVVDYTDTQYF. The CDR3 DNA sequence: TGTGCCAGCAGCGTAGTGGACTACACAGATACGCAGTATTTT.

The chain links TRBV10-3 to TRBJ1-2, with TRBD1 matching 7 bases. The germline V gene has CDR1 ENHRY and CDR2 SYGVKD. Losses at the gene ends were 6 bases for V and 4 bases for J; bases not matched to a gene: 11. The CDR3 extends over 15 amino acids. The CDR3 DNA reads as TGTGCCATCAGCGAGACAGGGCATTCCTTCTATGGCTACACCTTC. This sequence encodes CAISETGHSFYGYTF.

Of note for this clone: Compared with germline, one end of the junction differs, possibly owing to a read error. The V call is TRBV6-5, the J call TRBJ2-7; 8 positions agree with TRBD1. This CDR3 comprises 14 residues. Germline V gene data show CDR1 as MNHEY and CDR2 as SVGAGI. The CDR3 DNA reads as TGCGAGCCCCCGATGGGACAGGACAGATACGAGCAGTACTTC. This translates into CEPPMGQDRYEQYF.

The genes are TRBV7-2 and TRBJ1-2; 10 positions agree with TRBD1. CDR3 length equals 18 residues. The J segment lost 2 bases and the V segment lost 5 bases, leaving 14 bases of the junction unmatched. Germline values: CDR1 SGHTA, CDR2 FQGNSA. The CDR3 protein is CASSHDGRQGARNYGYTF. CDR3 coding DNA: TGTGCCAGCAGCCATGACGGCAGACAGGGGGCGCGAAACTATGGCTACACCTTC.